Listed below are T cell receptor beta chains from one sample, sequenced in a study of glioma-infiltrating T cells after dendritic cell vaccination. The method was immunoSEQ multiplex PCR; TCRdb's version includes in-frame clones alone and lacks a portion of them. Among 55,000 to 75,000 clones listed, roughly four fifths were seen once. This specimen consisted of blood, obtained after dendritic cell vaccination. Receptor source: a human donor with glioblastoma. Both conserved end residues are trimmed from each CDR3. Fields, in order: V gene, J gene, CDR3 protein.

V: TRBV5-1; J: TRBJ1-1; CDR3: ASSWGQDYTEAF
V: TRBV4-1; J: TRBJ2-5; CDR3: ASSPYTGGQETQY
V: TRBV4-1; J: TRBJ2-1; CDR3: ASSQDPNSGEYNEQF
V: TRBV19; J: TRBJ1-1; CDR3: ASSISQNTEAF
V: TRBV19; J: TRBJ1-4; CDR3: ASSTAGPVNEKLF
V: TRBV6-5; J: TRBJ2-3; CDR3: ASRRLADTDTQY
V: TRBV5-1; J: TRBJ1-1; CDR3: ASSSTGGGDTEAF
V: TRBV6-1; J: TRBJ1-1; CDR3: AARGRAEAF
V: TRBV6-6; J: TRBJ2-1; CDR3: ASSYSRTGEQF
V: TRBV6-1; J: TRBJ2-7; CDR3: ASSPRQGGSYEQY
V: TRBV5-4; J: TRBJ2-5; CDR3: ASSFSGTGGVETQY
V: TRBV5-4; J: TRBJ2-3; CDR3: ASSDRTSTDTQY
V: TRBV9; J: TRBJ1-1; CDR3: ASSARTGDEAF
V: TRBV7-9; J: TRBJ1-4; CDR3: ASSFGGRGIWNEKLF
V: TRBV6-1; J: TRBJ2-1; CDR3: ASSERSSGEYNEQF
V: TRBV4-2; J: TRBJ2-1; CDR3: ASSQAVGGIETNEQF
V: TRBV11-2; J: TRBJ2-1; CDR3: ASSLVAGGNEQF
V: TRBV7-9; J: TRBJ2-7; CDR3: ASSSGQEDYEQY
V: TRBV6-6; J: TRBJ1-3; CDR3: ASSYTGGTGNTIY
V: TRBV4-3; J: TRBJ1-4; CDR3: ASSQDIQGQDEKLF
V: TRBV5-4; J: TRBJ1-6; CDR3: ASSISTGQYSPLH
V: TRBV7-3; J: TRBJ2-3; CDR3: ASSFATNSDTQY